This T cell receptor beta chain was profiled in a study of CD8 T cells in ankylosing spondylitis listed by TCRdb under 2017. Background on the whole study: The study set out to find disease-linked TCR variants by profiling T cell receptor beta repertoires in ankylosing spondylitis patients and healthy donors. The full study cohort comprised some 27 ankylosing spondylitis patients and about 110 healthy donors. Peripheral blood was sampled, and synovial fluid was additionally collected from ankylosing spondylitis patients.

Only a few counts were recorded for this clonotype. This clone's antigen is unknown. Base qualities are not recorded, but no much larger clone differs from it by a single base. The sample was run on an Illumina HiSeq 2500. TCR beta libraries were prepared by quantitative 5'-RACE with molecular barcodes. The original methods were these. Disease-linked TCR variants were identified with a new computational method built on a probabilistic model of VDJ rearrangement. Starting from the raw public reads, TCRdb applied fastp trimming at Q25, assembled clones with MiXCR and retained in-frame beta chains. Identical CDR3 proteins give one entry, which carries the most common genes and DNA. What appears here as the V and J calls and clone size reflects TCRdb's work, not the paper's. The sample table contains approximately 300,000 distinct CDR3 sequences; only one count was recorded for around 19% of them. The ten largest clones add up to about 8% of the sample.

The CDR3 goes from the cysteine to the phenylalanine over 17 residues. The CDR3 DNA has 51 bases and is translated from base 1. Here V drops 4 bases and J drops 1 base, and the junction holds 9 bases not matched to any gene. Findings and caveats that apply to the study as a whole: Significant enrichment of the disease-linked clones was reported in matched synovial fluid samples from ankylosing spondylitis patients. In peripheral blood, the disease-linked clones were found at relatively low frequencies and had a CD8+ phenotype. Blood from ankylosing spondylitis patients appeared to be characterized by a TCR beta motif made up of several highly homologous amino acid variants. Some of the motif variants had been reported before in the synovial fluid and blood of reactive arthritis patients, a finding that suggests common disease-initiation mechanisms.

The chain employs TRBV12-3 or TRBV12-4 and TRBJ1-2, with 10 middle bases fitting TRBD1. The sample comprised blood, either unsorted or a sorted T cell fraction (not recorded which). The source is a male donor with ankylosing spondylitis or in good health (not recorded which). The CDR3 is CASSSRDRGRVNYGYTF. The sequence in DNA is TGTGCCAGCAGTTCCCGGGACAGGGGACGAGTTAACTATGGCTACACCTTC.